The T cell receptor (beta chain) under discussion was sequenced for a study of T cell clusters in autoimmune cytopenias. TRB amplification used around 270 ng of peripheral blood genomic DNA. This clonotype registers medium-sized by frequency. One tube held mixed TRB-A and TRB-B primer pools for touch-down PCR. TCRdb reanalyzed the multiplex PCR reads, giving one entry per CDR3 protein sequence and no DNA. The sample has approximately 7,400 distinct CDR3 sequences. This CDR3 spans 15 amino acids. Germline V CDR1 and CDR2: SEHNR, FQNEAQ (reference sequence). These sequences were also reported in another study, on T cell repertoires in aging, cancer and after chemotherapy. That paper adds: Repeat sampling of healthy donors over several months to years showed clear clonal overlap.

The sequencing sample was made of peripheral blood. The V and J genes are TRBV7-9 and TRBJ2-5; checking the TCRdb D call of TRBD1 is not possible without DNA. This receptor was obtained from a human donor in good health. The CDR3 sequence: CASRTDRVGGETQYF.